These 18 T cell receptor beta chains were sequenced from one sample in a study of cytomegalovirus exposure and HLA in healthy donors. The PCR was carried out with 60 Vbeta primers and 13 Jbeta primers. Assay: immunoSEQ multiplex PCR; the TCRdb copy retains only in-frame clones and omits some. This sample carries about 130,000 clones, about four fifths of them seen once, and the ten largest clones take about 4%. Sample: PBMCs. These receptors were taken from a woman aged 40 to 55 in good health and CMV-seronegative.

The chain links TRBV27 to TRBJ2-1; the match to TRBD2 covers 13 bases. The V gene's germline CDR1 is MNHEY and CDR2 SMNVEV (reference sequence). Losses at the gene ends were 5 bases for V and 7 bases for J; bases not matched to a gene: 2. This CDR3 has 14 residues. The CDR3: CASSPGLAGNEQFF. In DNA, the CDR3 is TGTGCCAGCAGTCCGGGACTAGCGGGAAATGAGCAGTTCTTC.

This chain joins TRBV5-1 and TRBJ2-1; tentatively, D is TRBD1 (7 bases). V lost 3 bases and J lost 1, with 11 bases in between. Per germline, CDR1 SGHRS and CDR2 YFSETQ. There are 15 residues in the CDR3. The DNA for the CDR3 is TGCGCCAGCAGCTCGGCAGGGGGGTCCTACAATGAGCAGTTCTTC. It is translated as CASSSAGGSYNEQFF.

CDR3 protein: CASLGQGLDNEQFF. The CDR3 coding sequence is TGTGCCAGCCTGGGACAGGGGTTGGACAATGAGCAGTTCTTC. J is TRBJ2-1 and V is TRBV6-6; 10 bases fit TRBD1. Germline V gene sequence: CDR1 MNHNY, CDR2 SVGAGI (reference sequence). The CDR3 length is 14 residues. J gave up 5 bases and V 8 bases, and 6 bases lay outside the gene matches.

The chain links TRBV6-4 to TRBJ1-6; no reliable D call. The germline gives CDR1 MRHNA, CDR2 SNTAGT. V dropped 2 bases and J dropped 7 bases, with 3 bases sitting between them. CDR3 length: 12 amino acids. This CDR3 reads CASSDGNSPLHF. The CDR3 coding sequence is TGTGCCAGCAGTGACGGCAATTCACCCCTCCACTTT.

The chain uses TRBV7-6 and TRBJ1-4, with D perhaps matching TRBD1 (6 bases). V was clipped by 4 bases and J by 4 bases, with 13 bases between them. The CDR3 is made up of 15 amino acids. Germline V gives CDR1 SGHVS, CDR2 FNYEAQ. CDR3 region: CASSYRENYNEKLFF. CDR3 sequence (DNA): TGTGCCAGCAGCTACAGGGAAAATTATAATGAAAAACTGTTTTTT.

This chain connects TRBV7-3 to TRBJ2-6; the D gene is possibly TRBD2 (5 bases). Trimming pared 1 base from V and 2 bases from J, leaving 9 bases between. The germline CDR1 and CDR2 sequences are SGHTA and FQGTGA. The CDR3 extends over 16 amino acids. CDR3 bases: TGTGCCAGCAGCTTAAGCGGGCTCGCTGGGGCCAACGTCCTGACTTTC. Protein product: CASSLSGLAGANVLTF.

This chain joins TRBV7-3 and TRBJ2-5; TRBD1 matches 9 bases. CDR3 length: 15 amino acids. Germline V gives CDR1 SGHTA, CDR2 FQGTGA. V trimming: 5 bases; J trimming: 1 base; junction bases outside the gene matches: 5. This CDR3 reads CASSTGGSSQETQYF. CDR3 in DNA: TGTGCCAGCAGCACAGGGGGCAGTAGCCAAGAGACCCAGTACTTC.

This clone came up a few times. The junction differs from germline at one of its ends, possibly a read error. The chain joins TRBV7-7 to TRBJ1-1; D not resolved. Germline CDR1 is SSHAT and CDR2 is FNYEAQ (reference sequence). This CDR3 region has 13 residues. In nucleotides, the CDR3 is TGTGCTAGCAGCCCCGTTTTTAACACTGAAGCTTTCTTT. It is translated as CASSPVFNTEAFF.

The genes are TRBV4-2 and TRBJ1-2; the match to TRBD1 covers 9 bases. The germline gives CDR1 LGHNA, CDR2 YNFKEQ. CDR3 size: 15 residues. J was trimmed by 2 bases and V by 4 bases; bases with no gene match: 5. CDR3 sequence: CASSRGGQGNYGYTF. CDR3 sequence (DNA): TGTGCCAGCAGCCGAGGAGGACAGGGGAACTATGGCTACACCTTC.

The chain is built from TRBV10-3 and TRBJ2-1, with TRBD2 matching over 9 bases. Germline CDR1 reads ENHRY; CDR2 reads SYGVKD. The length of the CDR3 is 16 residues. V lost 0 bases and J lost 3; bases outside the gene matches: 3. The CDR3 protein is CAISESATSGYNEQFF. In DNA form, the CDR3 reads TGTGCCATCAGTGAGTCGGCGACTAGCGGCTACAATGAGCAGTTCTTC.

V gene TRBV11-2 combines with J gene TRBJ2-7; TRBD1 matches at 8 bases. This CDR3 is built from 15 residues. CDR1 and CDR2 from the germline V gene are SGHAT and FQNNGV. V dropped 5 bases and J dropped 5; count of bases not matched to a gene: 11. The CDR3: CASSLRPGQVDEQYF. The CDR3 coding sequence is TGTGCCAGCAGCCTCCGTCCGGGACAGGTGGACGAGCAGTACTTC.

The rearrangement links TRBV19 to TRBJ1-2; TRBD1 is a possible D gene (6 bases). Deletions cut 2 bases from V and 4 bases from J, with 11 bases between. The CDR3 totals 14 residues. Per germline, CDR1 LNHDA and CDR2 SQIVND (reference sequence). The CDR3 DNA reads TGTGCCAGTAGTATATCCCAGGGGAGCTATGGCTACACCTTC. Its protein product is CASSISQGSYGYTF. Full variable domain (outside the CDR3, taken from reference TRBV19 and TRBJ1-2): DGGITQSPKYLFRKEGQNVTLSCEQNLNHDAMYWYRQDPGQGLRLIYYSQIVNDFQKGDIAEGYSVSREKKESFPLTVTSAQKNPTAFYLCASSISQGSYGYTFGSGTRLTVV.

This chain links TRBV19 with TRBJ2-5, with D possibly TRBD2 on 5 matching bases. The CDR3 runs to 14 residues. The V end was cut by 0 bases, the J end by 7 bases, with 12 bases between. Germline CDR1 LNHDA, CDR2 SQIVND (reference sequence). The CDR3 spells CASSIDAPSGTQYF. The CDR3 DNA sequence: TGTGCCAGTAGTATAGATGCTCCGAGCGGGACCCAGTACTTC.

The CDR3 nucleotides read TGTGCCAGCAGATCCGGGTCGAACACTGAAGCTTTCTTT. Translating it yields CASRSGSNTEAFF. J is TRBJ1-1 and V is TRBV27; no clear D gene. The CDR3 runs 13 residues. Trimming removed 6 bases at V and 1 base at J, with 9 bases between. The germline V gene encodes CDR1 MNHEY and CDR2 SMNVEV (reference sequence).

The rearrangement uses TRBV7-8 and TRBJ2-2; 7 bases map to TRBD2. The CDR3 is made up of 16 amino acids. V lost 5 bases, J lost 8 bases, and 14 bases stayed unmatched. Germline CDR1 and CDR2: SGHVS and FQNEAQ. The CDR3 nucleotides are TGTGCCAGCAGCCATCCGGGAGGTGCCGGGGAGGGGGAGCTGTTTTTT. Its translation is CASSHPGGAGEGELFF. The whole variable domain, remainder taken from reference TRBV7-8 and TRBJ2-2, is GAGVSQSPRYKVAKRGQDVALRCDPISGHVSLFWYQQALGQGPEFLTYFQNEAQLDKSGLPSDRFFAERPEGSVSTLKIQRTQQEDSAVYLCASSHPGGAGEGELFFGEGSRLTVL.

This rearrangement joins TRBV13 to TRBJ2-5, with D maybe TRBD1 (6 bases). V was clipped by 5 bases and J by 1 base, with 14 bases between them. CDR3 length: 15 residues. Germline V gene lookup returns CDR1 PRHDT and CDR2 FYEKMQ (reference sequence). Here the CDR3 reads CASSPFGTLQETQYF. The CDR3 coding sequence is TGTGCCAGCAGCCCGTTCGGGACACTCCAAGAGACCCAGTACTTC.

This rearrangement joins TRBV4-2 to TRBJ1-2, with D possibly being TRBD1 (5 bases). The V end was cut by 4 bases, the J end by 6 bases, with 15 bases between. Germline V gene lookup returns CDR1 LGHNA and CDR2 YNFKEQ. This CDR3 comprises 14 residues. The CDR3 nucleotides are TGTGCCAGCAGCCCCCCGGGCGGGGGGGATGGCTACACCTTC. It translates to CASSPPGGGDGYTF.

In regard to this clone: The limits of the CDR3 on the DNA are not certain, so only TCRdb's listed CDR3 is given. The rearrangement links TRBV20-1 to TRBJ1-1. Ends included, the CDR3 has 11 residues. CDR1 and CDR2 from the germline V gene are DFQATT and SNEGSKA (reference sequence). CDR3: CSARVGVGTFF.